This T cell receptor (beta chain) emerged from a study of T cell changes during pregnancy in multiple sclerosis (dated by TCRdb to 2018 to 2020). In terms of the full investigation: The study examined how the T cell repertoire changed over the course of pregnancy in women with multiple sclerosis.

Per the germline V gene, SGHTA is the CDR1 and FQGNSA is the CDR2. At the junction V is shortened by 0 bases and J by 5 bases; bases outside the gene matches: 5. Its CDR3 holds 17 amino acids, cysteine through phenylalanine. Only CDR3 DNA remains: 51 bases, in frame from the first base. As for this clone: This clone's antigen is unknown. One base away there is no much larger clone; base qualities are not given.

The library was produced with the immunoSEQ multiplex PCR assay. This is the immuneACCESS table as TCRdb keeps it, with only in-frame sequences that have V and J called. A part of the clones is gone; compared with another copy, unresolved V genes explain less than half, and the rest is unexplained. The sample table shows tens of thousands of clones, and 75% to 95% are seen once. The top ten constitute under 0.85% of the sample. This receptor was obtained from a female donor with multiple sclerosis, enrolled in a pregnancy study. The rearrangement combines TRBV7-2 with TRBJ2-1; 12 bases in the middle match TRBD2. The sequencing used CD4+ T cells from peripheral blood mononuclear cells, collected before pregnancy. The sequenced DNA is TGTGCCAGCAGCTTAGCCCTACTAGCGGGAGGCGACAATGAGCAGTTCTTC. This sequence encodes CASSLALLAGGDNEQFF.